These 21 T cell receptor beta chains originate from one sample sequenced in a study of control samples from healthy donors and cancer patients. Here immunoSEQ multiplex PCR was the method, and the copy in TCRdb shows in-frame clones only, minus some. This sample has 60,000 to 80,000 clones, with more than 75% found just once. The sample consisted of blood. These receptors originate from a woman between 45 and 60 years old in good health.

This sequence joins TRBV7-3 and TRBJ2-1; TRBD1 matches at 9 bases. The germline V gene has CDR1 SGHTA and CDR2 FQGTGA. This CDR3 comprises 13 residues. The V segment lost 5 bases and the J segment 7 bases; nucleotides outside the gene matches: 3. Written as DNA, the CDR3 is TGTGCCAGCAGCCAACAGGGGGCAAATGAGCAGTTCTTC. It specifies CASSQQGANEQFF. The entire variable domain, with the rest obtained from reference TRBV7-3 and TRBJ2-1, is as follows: GAGVSQTPSNKVTEKGKYVELRCDPISGHTALYWYRQSLGQGPEFLIYFQGTGAADDSGLPNDRFFAVRPEGSVSTLKIQRTERGDSAVYLCASSQQGANEQFFGPGTRLTVL.

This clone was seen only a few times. The CDR3, as DNA: TGCGCCAGCAGCCAAGACAGCCCCCACCACAGGGAGGCTAACTATGGCTACACCTTC. Amino acid sequence: CASSQDSPHHREANYGYTF. The V call is TRBV4-1, the J call TRBJ1-2, with D possibly being TRBD1 (6 bases). CDR1 and CDR2 (germline): MGHRA, YSYEKL. The ends were cut back, 0 bases at V and 0 bases at J, with 20 bases in the middle. CDR3 length: 19 residues.

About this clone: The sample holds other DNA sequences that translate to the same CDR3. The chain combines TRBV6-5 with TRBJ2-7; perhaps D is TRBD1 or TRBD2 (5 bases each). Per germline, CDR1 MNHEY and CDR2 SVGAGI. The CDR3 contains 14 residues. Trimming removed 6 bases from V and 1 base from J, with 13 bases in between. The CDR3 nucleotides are TGTGCCAGCAGACCTGGGACCGATTCCTACGAGCAGTACTTC. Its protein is CASRPGTDSYEQYF.

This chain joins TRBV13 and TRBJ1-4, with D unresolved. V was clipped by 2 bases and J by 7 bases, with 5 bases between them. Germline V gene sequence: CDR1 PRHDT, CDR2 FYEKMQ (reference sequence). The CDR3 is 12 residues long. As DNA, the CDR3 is TGTGCCAGCAGCTTATGGGGTGAAAAACTGTTTTTT. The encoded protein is CASSLWGEKLFF.

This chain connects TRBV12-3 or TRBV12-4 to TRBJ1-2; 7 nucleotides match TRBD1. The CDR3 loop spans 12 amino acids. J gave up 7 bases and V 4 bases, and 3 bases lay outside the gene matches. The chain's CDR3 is CASSSTGVGYTF. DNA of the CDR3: TGTGCCAGCAGTTCCACAGGGGTTGGCTACACCTTC.

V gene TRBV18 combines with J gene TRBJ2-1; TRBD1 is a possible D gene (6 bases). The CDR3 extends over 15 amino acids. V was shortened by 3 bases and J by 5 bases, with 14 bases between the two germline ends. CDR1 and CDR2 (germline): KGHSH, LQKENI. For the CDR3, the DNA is TGTGCCAGCTCACCTCCCATGAGGGGGAACAATGAGCAGTTCTTC. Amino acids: CASSPPMRGNNEQFF.

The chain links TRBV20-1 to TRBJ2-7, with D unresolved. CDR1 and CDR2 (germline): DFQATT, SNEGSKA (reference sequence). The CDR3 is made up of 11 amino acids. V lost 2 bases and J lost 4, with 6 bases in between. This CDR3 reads CSARTSYEQYF. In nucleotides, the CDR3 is TGCAGTGCTAGAACCAGTTACGAGCAGTACTTC.

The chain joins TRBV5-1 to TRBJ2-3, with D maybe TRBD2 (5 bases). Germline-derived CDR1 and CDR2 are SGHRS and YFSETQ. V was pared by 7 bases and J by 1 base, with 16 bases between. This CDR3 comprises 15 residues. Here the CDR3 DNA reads TGCGCCAGCCAATTATTCCCCGGGGGCACAGATACGCAGTATTTT. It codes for CASQLFPGGTDTQYF. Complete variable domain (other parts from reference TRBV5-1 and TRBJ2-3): KAGVTQTPRYLIKTRGQQVTLSCSPISGHRSVSWYQQTPGQGLQFLFEYFSETQRNKGNFPGRFSGRQFSNSRSEMNVSTLELGDSALYLCASQLFPGGTDTQYFGPGTRLTVL.

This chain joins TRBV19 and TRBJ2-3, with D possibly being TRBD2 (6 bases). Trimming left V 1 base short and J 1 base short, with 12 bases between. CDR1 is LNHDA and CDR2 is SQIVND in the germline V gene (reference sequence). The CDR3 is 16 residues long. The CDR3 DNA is TGTGCCAGTAGTATAGGGGCGGGATCGGGCACAGATACGCAGTATTTT. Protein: CASSIGAGSGTDTQYF.

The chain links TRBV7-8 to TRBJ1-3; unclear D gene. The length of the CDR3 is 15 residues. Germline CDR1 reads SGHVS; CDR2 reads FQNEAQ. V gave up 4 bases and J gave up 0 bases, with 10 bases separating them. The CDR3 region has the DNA TGTGCCAGCAGCTCCCGTTTCTCCTCTGGAAACACCATATATTTT. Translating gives CASSSRFSSGNTIYF.

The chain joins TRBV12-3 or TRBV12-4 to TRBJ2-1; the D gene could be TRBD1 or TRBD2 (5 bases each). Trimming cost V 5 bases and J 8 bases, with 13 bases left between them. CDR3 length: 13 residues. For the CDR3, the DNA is TGTGCCAGCAGTCCTGGGGGATTGGATGAGCAGTTCTTC. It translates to CASSPGGLDEQFF.

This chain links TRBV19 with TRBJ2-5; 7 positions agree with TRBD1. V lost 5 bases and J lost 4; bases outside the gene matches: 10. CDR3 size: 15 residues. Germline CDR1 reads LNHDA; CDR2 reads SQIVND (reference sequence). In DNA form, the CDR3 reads TGTGCCAGTAGTTTAGGGGGCGCGTTGGGAGAGACCCAGTACTTC. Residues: CASSLGGALGETQYF.

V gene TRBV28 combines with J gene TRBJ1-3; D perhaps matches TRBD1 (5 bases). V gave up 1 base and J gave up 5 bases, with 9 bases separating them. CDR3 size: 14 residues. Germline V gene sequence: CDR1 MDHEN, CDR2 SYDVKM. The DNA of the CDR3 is TGTGCCAGCAGTTTATTTGCAGGGCGAAACACCATATATTTT. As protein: CASSLFAGRNTIYF.

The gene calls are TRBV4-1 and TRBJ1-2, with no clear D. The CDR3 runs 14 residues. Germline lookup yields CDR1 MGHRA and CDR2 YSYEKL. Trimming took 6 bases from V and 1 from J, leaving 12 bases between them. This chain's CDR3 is CASSEEGRNYGYTF. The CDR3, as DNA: TGCGCCAGCAGTGAAGAGGGCCGTAACTATGGCTACACCTTC.

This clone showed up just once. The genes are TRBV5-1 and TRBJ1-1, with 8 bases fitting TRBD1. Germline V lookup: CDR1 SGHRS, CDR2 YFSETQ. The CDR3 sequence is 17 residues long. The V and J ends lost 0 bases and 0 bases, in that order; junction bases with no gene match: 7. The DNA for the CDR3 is TGCGCCAGCAGCTTGGGGGGGACAGGTGTTATGAACACTGAAGCTTTCTTT. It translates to CASSLGGTGVMNTEAFF.

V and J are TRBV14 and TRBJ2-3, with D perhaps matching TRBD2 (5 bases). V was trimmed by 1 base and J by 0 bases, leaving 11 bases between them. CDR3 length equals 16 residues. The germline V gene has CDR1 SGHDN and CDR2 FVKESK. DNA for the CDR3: TGTGCCAGCAGCCAAGGAGGGTGGCTTAGCACAGATACGCAGTATTTT. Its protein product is CASSQGGWLSTDTQYF.

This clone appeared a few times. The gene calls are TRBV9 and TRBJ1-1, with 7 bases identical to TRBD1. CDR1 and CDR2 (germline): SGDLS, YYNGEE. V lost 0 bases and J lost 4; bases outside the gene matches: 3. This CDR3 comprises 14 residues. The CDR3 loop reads CASSVVRGATEAFF. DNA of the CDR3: TGTGCCAGCAGCGTAGTCAGGGGGGCCACTGAAGCTTTCTTT.

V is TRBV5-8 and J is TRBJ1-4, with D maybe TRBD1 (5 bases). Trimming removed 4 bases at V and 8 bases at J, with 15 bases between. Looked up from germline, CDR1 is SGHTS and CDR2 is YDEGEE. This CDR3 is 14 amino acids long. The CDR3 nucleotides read TGTGCCAGCAGCGGGGCCCAATGGGAGGAAAAACTGTTTTTT. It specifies CASSGAQWEEKLFF. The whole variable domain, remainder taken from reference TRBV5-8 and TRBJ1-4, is EAGVTQSPTHLIKTRGQQATLRCSPISGHTSVYWYQQALGLGLQFLLWYDEGEERNRGNFPPRFSGRQFPNYSSELNVNALELEDSALYLCASSGAQWEEKLFFGSGTQLSVL.

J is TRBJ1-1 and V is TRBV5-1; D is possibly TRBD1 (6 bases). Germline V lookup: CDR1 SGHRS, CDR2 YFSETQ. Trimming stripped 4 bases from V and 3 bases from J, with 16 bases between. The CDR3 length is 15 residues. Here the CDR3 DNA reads TGCGCCAGCAGCAAAGGATCAGGGGTCCACACTGAAGCTTTCTTT. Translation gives CASSKGSGVHTEAFF.

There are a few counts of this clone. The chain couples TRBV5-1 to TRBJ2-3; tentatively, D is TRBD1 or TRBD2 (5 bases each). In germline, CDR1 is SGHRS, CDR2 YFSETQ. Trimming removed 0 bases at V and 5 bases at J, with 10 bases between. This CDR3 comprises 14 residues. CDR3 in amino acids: CASSLAGPGDTQYF. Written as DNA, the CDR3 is TGCGCCAGCAGCTTGGCGGGGCCGGGAGATACGCAGTATTTT.

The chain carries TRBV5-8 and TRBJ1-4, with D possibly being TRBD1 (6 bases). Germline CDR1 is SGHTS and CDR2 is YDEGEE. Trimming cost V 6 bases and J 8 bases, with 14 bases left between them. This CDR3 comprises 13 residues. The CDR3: CASNRDTREKLFF. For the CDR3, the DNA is TGTGCCAGCAACCGGGACACTCGAGAAAAACTGTTTTTT.